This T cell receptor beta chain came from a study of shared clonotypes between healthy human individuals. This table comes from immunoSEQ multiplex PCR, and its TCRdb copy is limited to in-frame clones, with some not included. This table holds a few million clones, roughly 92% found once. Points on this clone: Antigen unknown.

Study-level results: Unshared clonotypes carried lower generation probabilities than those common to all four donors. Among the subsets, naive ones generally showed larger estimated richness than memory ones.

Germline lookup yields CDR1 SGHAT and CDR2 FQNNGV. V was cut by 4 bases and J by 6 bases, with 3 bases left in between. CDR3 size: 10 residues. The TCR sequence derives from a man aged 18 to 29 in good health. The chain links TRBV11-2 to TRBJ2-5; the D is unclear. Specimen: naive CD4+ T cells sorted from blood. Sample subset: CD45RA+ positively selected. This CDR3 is CASSSQTQYF. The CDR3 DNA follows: TGTGCCAGCAGCTCCCAGACCCAGTACTTC.